This TCR beta chain was recovered during a study of CD4 T cells in relation to SARS-CoV-2 and coronaviruses (dated by TCRdb to the early 2020s). About the study as a whole: Across all 12 patients in the convalescent cohort, the median age was 38.5 years, with a range of roughly 20 to 80 years. Of the approximately 12 convalescent patients, 8 were male and 4 were female, and two of the subjects were Hispanic. HLA restriction was mapped for shared crossreactive spike epitopes using patient-derived lymphoblastoid cell lines. The study assessed, at the TCR clonotype level, memory CD4+ T cell crossreactivity between SARS-CoV-2 and common cold coronavirus spike proteins. Samples from three pre-COVID donors and the naive versus memory experiments were sequenced with the Adaptive Biotechnologies TCR-sequencing kit; other data were Illumina-based. A different, Illumina-based TCR-beta assay was used to sequence expansion assays from other donors in the study.

The germline V gene (reference sequence) sets CDR1 to WNHNN and CDR2 to SYGVQD. The V and J ends are trimmed by 5 bases and 5 bases, leaving 10 bases between them. From cysteine to phenylalanine, the CDR3 is 13 amino acids long. Of all the DNA, just the CDR3 is kept, 39 bases in frame from base 1. Findings and caveats that apply to the study as a whole: Sequencing of naive versus memory cells indicated that the assay detects memory recall responses, not primary responses primed during culture. Significantly weaker SARS-CoV-2-driven expansion was shown by crossreactive clones than by monoreactive clones, consistent with antigenic imprinting. Crossreactivity analysis was centred on spike protein, so crossreactivity against other viral proteins was not assessed. Around 65% of donors had memory CD4+ clonotypes that crossrecognized SARS-CoV-2 and at least one common cold coronavirus spike. Pre-pandemic and post-infection samples were not both contributed by any donor, so tracing of the source of pre-existing responses was limited. Small numbers of patients and of tested TCRs were a limitation of the study.

To separate naive from memory CD4+ T cells, cryopreserved PBMCs first underwent CD4 enrichment and then EasySep naive CD4+ T cell enrichment. Ficoll-Paque PLUS gradient centrifugation was used to isolate PBMCs from leukapheresis product or whole blood. PBMCs were either used fresh in the expansion assay or cryopreserved at -140 degrees C. The QIAamp Micro DNA Kit was used to extract genomic DNA from the CD4+ T cells. In the case of this clone: What antigen it recognizes has not been identified. One base away there is no much larger clone; base qualities are not given.

DNA from uncultured naive and memory CD4+ T cells underwent immunoSEQ TCR-beta sequencing at deep resolution. The authors processed their data as follows. Preprocessing removed nonproductive sequences and CDR3s not starting with C, not ending with F or W, or shorter than 7 amino acids. Cultured and uncultured naive and memory CD4+ repertoires were searched for previously identified spike- and CEF-reactive CDR3s. CDR3 homology was quantified as pairwise Levenshtein distance, calculated with the stringdist R package after three terminal residues were trimmed from each end. TCRdb retrieved this table from immuneACCESS and kept in-frame rearrangements only. Not all clones are present; in checked studies, unresolved V genes account for under half, and no reason is known for the remainder. The V and J calls and clone size are taken from that table; D and trimming were inferred from the DNA. This sample holds 35,000 to 40,000 clones; approximately 83% were observed only once. Jointly, the top ten make up around 3.3% of the sample.

Recombination connected TRBV10-1 to TRBJ2-1, with an unclear D gene assignment. This receptor was obtained from an adult with COVID-19. The material sequenced was memory CD4+ T cells from PBMCs. The sample's cell subset or site label, in plain terms: memory (non-naive) CD4+ T cells. The sequenced DNA is TGCGCCAGCAGTTGTGAAGATCACAATGAGCAGTTCTTC. Translated, it gives CASSCEDHNEQFF.